Listed below are T cell receptor beta chains from one sample, sequenced in a study of T cell clones after liver transplantation. Only in-frame clones appear in the TCRdb table, and some are missing; sequencing was by immunoSEQ multiplex PCR. The sample yields some 61,000 clones, about 70% seen once. The sample here was CD4+ T cells from blood, taken at the 22-month timepoint. All receptors derive from a human patient who received a liver transplant. Some of the T cells may derive from the graft donor. Each CDR3 is given with its conserved first and last residue. D genes are given only for firm matches.

v_call	cdr3_length	d_call	cdr3_aa
TRBV7-8	15	.	CASSPRTMANYGYTF
TRBV9	14	.	CASSVSGERETQYF
TRBV28	18	.	CASSLFLGSQRVQETQYF
TRBV2	11	.	CASSVGEKLFF
TRBV29-1	13	.	CSVDGGEQETQYF
TRBV30	12	TRBD1	CAWSNIPGGALF
TRBV28	17	TRBD1	CASSVPGQFYSNQPQHF
TRBV18	14	.	CASSPRTANYGYTF
TRBV6-1	14	.	CASSWGRSNEKLFF
TRBV10-1	13	.	CASSDPNTGELFF
TRBV19	12	.	CASNSLGDEQFF
TRBV19	14	.	CASSRASNTGELFF
TRBV9	13	TRBD1	CASSVSTGAEQYF
TRBV5-1	13	.	CASRVTNTGELFF
TRBV7-3	16	.	CASSQAVQANTGELFF
TRBV9	15	.	CASGVGQTNTGELFF
TRBV29-1	12	.	CSAFTTAYEQYF
TRBV6-5	15	.	CASSSPVGGRYEQYF
TRBV7-9	14	TRBD1	CASTHNRGYETQYF
TRBV25-1	14	TRBD1	CASSDPTGTYEQYF
TRBV28	18	TRBD2	CASSRPLSGGTGANVLTF
TRBV5-4	14	.	CASSVEVGNEKLFF
TRBV30	12	.	CAYHRVQYGYTF
TRBV19	14	.	CASSFDGSGTEAFF